One and the same sample provided the 16 T cell receptor beta chains below, sequenced in a study of tumor and adjacent non-tumor tissue in lung cancer. Three rounds of nested PCR, following a modified ARM-PCR protocol, produced the TCRbeta library. TCRdb independently ran MiXCR on the multiplex PCR reads; one entry per CDR3 protein. The sample contains 60,000 to 70,000 distinct CDR3 sequences, 65% to 80% of which appear only once. The template was RNA from unsorted bulk tissue. This non-tumor lung sample came from over 3 cm beyond the tumor edge. The sample comprised distant non-tumor lung tissue. The receptor set was obtained from a man in his sixties with non-small cell lung cancer.

A word on this clonotype: Compared with germline, one end of the junction differs, possibly owing to a read error. The rearrangement joins TRBV29-1 to TRBJ2-7, with 9 bases fitting TRBD2. The CDR3 runs to 15 residues. From germline, CDR1 is SQVTM and CDR2 ANQGSEA. The CDR3 region is CSVEETSGSSYVQYF. The CDR3 region has the DNA TGCAGCGTTGAAGAGACTAGCGGTAGCTCCTACGTGCAGTACTTC.

The chain uses TRBV28 and TRBJ2-1; no clear D. The CDR3 contains 15 residues. Germline loops: CDR1 MDHEN, CDR2 SYDVKM. Trimming took 11 bases from V and 3 from J, leaving 20 bases between them. The CDR3 DNA sequence: TGTGCCGCCCCCCCGCCTTGGGTGATCTACAATGAGCAGTTCTTC. Protein: CAAPPPWVIYNEQFF. Complete variable domain (other parts from reference TRBV28 and TRBJ2-1): DVKVTQSSRYLVKRTGEKVFLECVQDMDHENMFWYRQDPGLGLRLIYFSYDVKMKEKGDIPEGYSVSREKKERFSLILESASTNQTSMYLCAAPPPWVIYNEQFFGPGTRLTVL.

A remark on this clonotype: In this CDR3 the conserved last residue, phenylalanine or tryptophan, is missing, so a read error is likely. The V call is TRBV20-1, the J call TRBJ2-7; 9 bases map to TRBD1. V lost 1 base, J lost 3 bases, and 7 bases stayed unmatched. Germline assignment: CDR1 DFQATT and CDR2 SNEGSKA (reference sequence). There are 15 residues in the CDR3. Here the CDR3 DNA reads TGCAGTGCTAGAGCCCTCCGGACAGGGGACTACGAGCAGTACCTC. The encoded protein is CSARALRTGDYEQYL.

The chain is built from TRBV6-5 and TRBJ2-6; 11 bases are a match to TRBD1. The CDR3 runs 20 residues. Looked up from germline, CDR1 is MNHEY and CDR2 is SVGAGI. The V gene end was trimmed by 6 bases and the J gene end by 5 bases; junction bases not matched to a gene: 18. CDR3 nucleotide sequence: TGTGCCAGCAGCTACCTCCTAAGGACAGGGGGCGCGTTGCGGGCCAACGTCCTGACTTTC. As protein: CASSYLLRTGGALRANVLTF.

Details on this clonotype: Mismatch with germline at one junction end may stem from a read error. V usage is TRBV11-1 and J usage is TRBJ2-3; a weak D match, TRBD1 (5 bases). The end of the DNA fits TRBJ1-5 better, so the J call may be wrong. Per the germline V gene, CDR1 is SGHAT and CDR2 is FQDESV (reference sequence). The CDR3 is 16 amino acids. CDR3 in amino acids: CASSLASGASTDTQHF. CDR3 nucleotides: TGTGCTAGCAGCTTGGCTAGCGGGGCCAGCACAGATACGCAGCATTTT.

The chain couples TRBV11-1 to TRBJ2-3, with 8 bases fitting TRBD1. The CDR3 is 15 amino acids. CDR1 is SGHAT, CDR2 FQDESV, per germline (reference sequence). V lost 6 bases, J lost 7 bases, and 12 bases stayed unmatched. The CDR3 bases are TGTGCCAGCAGTCCCAGGACAGGGTTCTCATATACGCAGTATTTT. It specifies CASSPRTGFSYTQYF.

A word on this clonotype: Its ends do not fully match the called genes, so a read error is possible. This chain connects TRBV20-1 to TRBJ1-5; weak D call: TRBD1 (5 bases). From germline, CDR1 is DFQATT and CDR2 SNEGSKA (reference sequence). There are 13 residues in the CDR3. CDR3 sequence: CNATGGRDQPQHF. For the CDR3, the DNA is TGCAATGCTACAGGAGGGAGGGATCAGCCCCAGCATTTT.

V and J are TRBV6-1 and TRBJ2-4; TRBD2 matches 8 bases. The V and J ends lost 8 bases and 1 base, in that order; junction bases with no gene match: 13. Germline CDR1 reads MNHNS; CDR2 reads SASEGT. The CDR3 has 17 amino acids. DNA of the CDR3: TGTGCCAGCGGCGAAGCGCCGGGAGGGTCCGCCAAAAACATTCAGTACTTC. Its protein is CASGEAPGGSAKNIQYF.

About this clonotype: No conserved phenylalanine or tryptophan is present at the end of the CDR3, so a read error is the likely explanation. This rearrangement joins TRBV11-2 to TRBJ2-5; 10 positions match TRBD2. Germline lookup yields CDR1 SGHAT and CDR2 FQNNGV. This CDR3 contains 14 residues. The DNA for the CDR3 is TGTGCCAGCAGCCCGGGACTAGCGCAAGAGGCCCAGTACCTC. Its protein product is CASSPGLAQEAQYL.

The table lists this clonotype with a count of one. J is TRBJ1-5 and V is TRBV5-4, with 7 bases matching TRBD1. The CDR3 extends over 14 amino acids. The V gene end was trimmed by 9 bases and the J gene end by 6 bases; junction bases not matched to a gene: 12. From germline, CDR1 is SGHNT and CDR2 YYREEE (reference sequence). This chain's CDR3 is CATSRRGLGQPQHF. The CDR3 coding sequence is TGTGCCACCAGTCGGAGGGGGCTTGGTCAGCCCCAGCATTTT. Based on the CDR3 plus reference TRBV5-4 and TRBJ1-5, the full variable domain is ETGVTQSPTHLIKTRGQQVTLRCSSQSGHNTVSWYQQALGQGPQFIFQYYREEENGRGNFPPRFSGLQFPNYSSELNVNALELDDSALYLCATSRRGLGQPQHFGDGTRLSIL.

Notes on this clonotype: The final CDR3 position lacks the conserved phenylalanine or tryptophan, pointing to a likely read error. The genes are TRBV7-9 and TRBJ2-1; 7 bases map to TRBD2. CDR3 size: 14 residues. CDR1 and CDR2 from the germline V gene are SEHNR and FQNEAQ (reference sequence). J gave up 9 bases and V 4 bases, and 9 bases lay outside the gene matches. DNA for the CDR3: TGTGCCAGCAGCTCTGCTAGCGGACTGGTTGAGCAGTTCGTC. It yields the protein CASSSASGLVEQFV.

In the case of this clonotype: At one of its ends the junction is not consistent with the germline gene, which may arise from a read error. V usage is TRBV6-5 and J usage is TRBJ1-2; no definite D call. Germline CDR1 and CDR2: MNHEY and SVGAGI. This CDR3 comprises 12 residues. CDR3 region: CSSRSYDYGYAF. The CDR3 DNA reads as TGTTCCAGCAGAAGTTACGACTATGGCTACGCCTTC.

Comments on this clonotype: The missing conserved phenylalanine or tryptophan at the end of this CDR3 makes a read error likely. The chain links TRBV5-1 to TRBJ2-5; TRBD2 matches at 8 bases. J gave up 2 bases and V 4 bases, and 19 bases lay outside the gene matches. Germline-derived CDR1 and CDR2 are SGHRS and YFSETQ. The CDR3 covers 19 residues. The DNA for the CDR3 is TGCGCCAGCAGCCTGTACCCGAGCGGGAGAGGCCCAAATCAAGAGACCCAGTACTAC. The encoded protein is CASSLYPSGRGPNQETQYY.

The chain is built from TRBV6-2 or TRBV6-3 and TRBJ2-1; possible D gene TRBD2, 5 bases. CDR3 length: 17 amino acids. Trimming removed 2 bases at V and 9 bases at J, with 23 bases between. Germline assignment: CDR1 MNHEY and CDR2 SVGEGT. The DNA for the CDR3 is TGTGCCAGCAGTTACAAAATACGTGGGAGTTTACCCCCTGAGCAGTTCTTC. This sequence encodes CASSYKIRGSLPPEQFF.

This clonotype has just a few counts. In this CDR3 the conserved last residue, phenylalanine or tryptophan, is missing, so a read error is likely. The CDR3 DNA follows: TGTGCCAGTACTCCTAGCACAGATACGCAGTATTTA. Translated: CASTPSTDTQYL. The chain is built from TRBV6-1 and TRBJ2-3; D is ambiguous. Germline loops: CDR1 MNHNS, CDR2 SASEGT. The CDR3 covers 12 residues. V dropped 9 bases and J dropped 0 bases, with 7 bases sitting between them.

In regard to this clonotype: Germline and junction disagree at one end, which may indicate a read error. J is TRBJ2-1 and V is TRBV5-4; 7 bases align to TRBD2. The CDR3 totals 18 residues. Germline V lookup: CDR1 SGHNT, CDR2 YYREEE (reference sequence). The CDR3 protein is CTSSLEVGRDYQTNELFF. CDR3 in DNA: TGTACCAGCAGCTTGGAGGTGGGCCGGGACTATCAAACTAATGAGCTGTTCTTC. Full variable domain (outside the CDR3, taken from reference TRBV5-4 and TRBJ2-1): ETGVTQSPTHLIKTRGQQVTLRCSSQSGHNTVSWYQQALGQGPQFIFQYYREEENGRGNFPPRFSGLQFPNYSSELNVNALELDDSALYLCTSSLEVGRDYQTNELFFGPGTRLTVL.